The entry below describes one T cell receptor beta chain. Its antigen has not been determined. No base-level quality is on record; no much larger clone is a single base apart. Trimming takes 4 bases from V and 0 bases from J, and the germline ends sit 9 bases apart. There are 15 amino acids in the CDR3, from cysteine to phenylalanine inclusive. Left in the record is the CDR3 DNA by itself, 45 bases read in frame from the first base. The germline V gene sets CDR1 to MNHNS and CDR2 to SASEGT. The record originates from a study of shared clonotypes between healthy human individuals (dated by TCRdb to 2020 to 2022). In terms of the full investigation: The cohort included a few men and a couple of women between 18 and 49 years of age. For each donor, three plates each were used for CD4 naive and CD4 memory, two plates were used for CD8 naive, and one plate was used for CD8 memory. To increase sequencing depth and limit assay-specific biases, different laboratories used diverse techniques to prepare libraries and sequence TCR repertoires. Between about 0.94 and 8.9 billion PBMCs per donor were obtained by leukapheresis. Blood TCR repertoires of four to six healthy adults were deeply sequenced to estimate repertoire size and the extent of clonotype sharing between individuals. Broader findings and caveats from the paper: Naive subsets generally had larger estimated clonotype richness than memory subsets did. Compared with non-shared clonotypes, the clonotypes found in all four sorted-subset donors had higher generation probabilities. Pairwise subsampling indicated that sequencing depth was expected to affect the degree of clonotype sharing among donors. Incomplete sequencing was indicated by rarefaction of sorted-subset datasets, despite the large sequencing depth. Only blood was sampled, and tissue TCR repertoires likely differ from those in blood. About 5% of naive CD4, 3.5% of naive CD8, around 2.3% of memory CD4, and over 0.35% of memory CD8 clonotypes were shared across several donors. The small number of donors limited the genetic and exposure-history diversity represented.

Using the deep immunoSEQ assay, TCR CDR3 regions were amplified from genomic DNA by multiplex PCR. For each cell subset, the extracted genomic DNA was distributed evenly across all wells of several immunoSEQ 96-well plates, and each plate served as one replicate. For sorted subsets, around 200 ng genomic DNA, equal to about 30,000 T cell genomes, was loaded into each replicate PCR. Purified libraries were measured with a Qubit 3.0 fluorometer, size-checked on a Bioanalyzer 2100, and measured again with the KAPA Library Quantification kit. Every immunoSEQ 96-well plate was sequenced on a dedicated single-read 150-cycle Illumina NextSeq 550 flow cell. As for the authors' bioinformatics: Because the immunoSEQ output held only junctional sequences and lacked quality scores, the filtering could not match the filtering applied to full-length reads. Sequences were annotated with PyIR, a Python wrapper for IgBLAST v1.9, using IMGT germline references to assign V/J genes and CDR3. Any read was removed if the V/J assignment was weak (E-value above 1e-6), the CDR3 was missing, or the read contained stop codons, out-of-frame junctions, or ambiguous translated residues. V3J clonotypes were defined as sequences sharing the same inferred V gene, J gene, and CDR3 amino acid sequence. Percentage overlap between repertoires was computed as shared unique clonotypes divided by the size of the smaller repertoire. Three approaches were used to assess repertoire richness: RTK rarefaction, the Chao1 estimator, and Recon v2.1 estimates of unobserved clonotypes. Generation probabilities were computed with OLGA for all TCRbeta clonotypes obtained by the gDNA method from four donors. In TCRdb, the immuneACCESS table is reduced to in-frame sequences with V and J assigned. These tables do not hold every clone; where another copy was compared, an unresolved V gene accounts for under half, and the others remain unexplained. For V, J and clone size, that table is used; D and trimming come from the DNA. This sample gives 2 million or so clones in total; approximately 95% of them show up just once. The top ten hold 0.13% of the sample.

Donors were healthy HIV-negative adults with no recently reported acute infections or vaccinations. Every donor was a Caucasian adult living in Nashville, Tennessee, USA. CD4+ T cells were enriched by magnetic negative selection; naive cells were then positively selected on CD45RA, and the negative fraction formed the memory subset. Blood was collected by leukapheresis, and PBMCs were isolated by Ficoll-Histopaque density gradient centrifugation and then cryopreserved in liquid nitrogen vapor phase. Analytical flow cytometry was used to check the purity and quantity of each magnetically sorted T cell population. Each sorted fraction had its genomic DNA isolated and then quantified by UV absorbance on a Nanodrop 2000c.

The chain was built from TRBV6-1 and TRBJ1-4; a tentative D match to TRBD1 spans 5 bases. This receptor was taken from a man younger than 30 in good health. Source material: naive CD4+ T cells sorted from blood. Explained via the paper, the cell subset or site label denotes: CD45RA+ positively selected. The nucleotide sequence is TGTGCCAGCAGTGGCCTAGGGGCAACTAATGAAAAACTGTTTTTT. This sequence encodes CASSGLGATNEKLFF.